The entry below gives a single T cell receptor beta chain sequence along with its context. The data are from a study of blood T cell repertoires in COVID-19. Whole-study context: COVID-19 samples, acute and convalescent, were from the United States, Italy and Spain. Sample material is recorded as cDNA or gDNA derived from T cells, B-cell-depleted T cells, or PBMCs.

Per the study methods: Using reference gene primer amplification, nucleated cell counts were estimated. Measured with immunoSEQ multiplex PCR; TCRdb has only the in-frame clones, and not every one. That table supplies the V and J calls and clone size; D and trimming were determined from the DNA. The sample contains some 260,000 clones, about 91% of which appear only once. The CDR3 extends over 16 amino acids. Patients from Seattle were sampled longitudinally, starting during active infection. This chain uses TRBV21-1 with TRBJ2-5; the table's D call of TRBD2 was not tested on the DNA. TRBV21-1 is tagged as a pseudogene. Sequenced input: peripheral blood. The sequence was obtained from a young woman with COVID-19, enrolled during active disease. The CDR3 loop is CASSKALARVRETQYF. Here the CDR3 DNA reads TGTGCCAGCAGCAAAGCGCTTGCGCGGGTGAGAGAGACCCAGTACTTC.